These 5 T cell receptor beta chains came from one sample sequenced in a study of blood T cell repertoires in COVID-19. Sequencing was performed with immunoSEQ multiplex PCR; in TCRdb, only in-frame clones are kept and a portion is missing. This sample has fewer than 350,000 clones, with around four fifths found just once. Material for sequencing was peripheral blood. The receptors derive from a woman in her 50s with active or convalescent COVID-19.

V and J are TRBV27 and TRBJ2-6, with unresolved D. Germline values: CDR1 MNHEY, CDR2 SMNVEV (reference sequence). Trimming pared 1 base from V and 1 base from J, leaving 5 bases between. CDR3 length equals 15 residues. This CDR3 is CASSLYGSGANVLTF. The CDR3 coding sequence is TGTGCCAGCAGTTTATACGGGTCTGGGGCCAACGTCCTGACTTTC. The full variable domain, rest sourced from reference TRBV27 and TRBJ2-6, is EAQVTQNPRYLITVTGKKLTVTCSQNMNHEYMSWYRQDPGLGLRQIYYSMNVEVTDKGDVPEGYKVSRKEKRNFPLILESPSPNQTSLYFCASSLYGSGANVLTFGAGSRLTVL.

This chain uses TRBV6-2 or TRBV6-3 with TRBJ2-7; 10 bases align to TRBD2. Germline CDR1 and CDR2: MNHEY and SVGEGT. V dropped 2 bases and J dropped 2; count of bases not matched to a gene: 12. The CDR3 sequence is 18 residues long. In nucleotides, the CDR3 is TGTGCCAGCAGTTACGTCCACTTGCTAGCGGGAGTCACCTACGAGCAGTACTTC. Encoded protein: CASSYVHLLAGVTYEQYF.

This clone was detected once. The chain combines TRBV11-3 with TRBJ2-1, with D unclear. The CDR3 totals 13 residues. V lost 4 bases, J lost 7 bases, and 11 bases lay in between. Germline assignment: CDR1 SGHNT and CDR2 YENEEA. The CDR3 DNA follows: TGTGCCAGCAGCTCACTGACAAATAATGAGCAGTTCTTC. Its protein product is CASSSLTNNEQFF.

The chain joins TRBV9 to TRBJ1-4, with 7 bases that match TRBD1. CDR1 and CDR2 (germline): SGDLS, YYNGEE. V lost 2 bases and J lost 3; bases outside the gene matches: 7. The CDR3 extends over 16 amino acids. The CDR3 coding sequence is TGTGCCAGCAGCGTTGGAGTCAGGGGGGCTAATGAAAAACTGTTTTTT. As protein: CASSVGVRGANEKLFF.

V is TRBV11-2 and J is TRBJ2-3, with 8 nucleotides matching TRBD2. This CDR3 comprises 15 residues. V lost 4 bases and J lost 0; bases outside the gene matches: 3. The germline V gene encodes CDR1 SGHAT and CDR2 FQNNGV. This CDR3 reads CASSYASGSTDTQYF. The CDR3 nucleotides are TGTGCCAGCAGCTACGCTAGCGGGAGCACAGATACGCAGTATTTT.